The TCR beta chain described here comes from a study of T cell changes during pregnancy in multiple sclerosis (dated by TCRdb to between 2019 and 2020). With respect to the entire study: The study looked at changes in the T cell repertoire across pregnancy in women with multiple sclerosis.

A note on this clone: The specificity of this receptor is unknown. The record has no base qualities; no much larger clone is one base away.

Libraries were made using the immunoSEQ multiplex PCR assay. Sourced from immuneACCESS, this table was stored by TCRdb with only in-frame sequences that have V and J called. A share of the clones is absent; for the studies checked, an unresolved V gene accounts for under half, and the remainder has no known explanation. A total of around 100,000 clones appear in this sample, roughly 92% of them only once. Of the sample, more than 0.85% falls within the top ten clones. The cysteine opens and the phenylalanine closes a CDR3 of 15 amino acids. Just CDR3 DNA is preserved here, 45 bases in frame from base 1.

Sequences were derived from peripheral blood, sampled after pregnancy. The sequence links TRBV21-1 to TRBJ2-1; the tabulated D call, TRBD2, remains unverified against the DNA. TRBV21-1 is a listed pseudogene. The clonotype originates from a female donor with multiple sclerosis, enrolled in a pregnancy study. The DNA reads TGTGCCATTCACCTAGCTAGCGGGAGGAACAATGAGCAGTTCTTC. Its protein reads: CAIHLASGRNNEQFF.